Sequencing of this TCR beta chain was carried out in a study of T cell repertoires in cytomegalovirus infection. TCRdb analysed the reads with MiXCR anew, one entry per CDR3 protein. The data show 150,000 or so distinct CDR3 sequences, about a quarter seen once. Trimming stripped 5 bases from V and 7 bases from J, with 18 bases between. Per the germline V gene, CDR1 is SGHVS and CDR2 is FNYEAQ. The CDR3 spans 15 residues. This clonotype has a count of ten or more. This sequence joins TRBV7-6 and TRBJ1-5; D might be TRBD1 (6 bases). The sequence derives from a human donor in good health (CMV status not recorded). Some clones in this sample may be carry-over from other donors' samples. The specimen sequenced was PBMCs. The CDR3 here is CASSPHLGGGQPQHF. Written as DNA, the CDR3 is TGTGCCAGCAGCCCGCATCTGGGGGGGGGCCAGCCCCAGCATTTT.